Each of the 3 T cell receptor beta chains below was sequenced from the same sample in a study of blood T cell repertoires in COVID-19. Only in-frame clones appear in the TCRdb table, and some are missing; sequencing was by immunoSEQ multiplex PCR. The sample holds some 250,000 clones, roughly 80% seen once. Specimen: peripheral blood. These receptors were obtained from a woman younger than 30 with acute or convalescent COVID-19.

This clone was counted a single time. The V and J genes are TRBV9 and TRBJ2-7; possible D gene TRBD2, 6 bases. This CDR3 is 15 amino acids long. Germline loops: CDR1 SGDLS, CDR2 YYNGEE. V dropped 3 bases and J dropped 1 base, with 14 bases sitting between them. CDR3 coding DNA: TGTGCCAGCAGCGCCCCGGGAGCCCGGTCCTACGAGCAGTACTTC. Translating gives CASSAPGARSYEQYF.

The chain combines TRBV5-4 with TRBJ2-2; 12 nucleotides agree with TRBD1. The CDR3 sequence is 19 residues long. V lost 5 bases, J lost 7 bases, and 18 bases stayed unmatched. Germline values: CDR1 SGHNT, CDR2 YYREEE (reference sequence). In DNA form, the CDR3 reads TGTGCCAGCAGATCGAAATCGGGACAGGGGGCGCAGATTGGCGGGGAGCTGTTTTTT. Translating it yields CASRSKSGQGAQIGGELFF.

V is TRBV15 and J is TRBJ1-1; D ambiguous. The germline V and J ends were trimmed by 5 bases and 4 bases, with 17 bases remaining between them. The V gene's germline CDR1 is LNHNV and CDR2 YYDKDF (reference sequence). The CDR3 is 15 residues long. CDR3 in amino acids: CATSESPEEGTEAFF. The DNA for the CDR3 is TGTGCCACCAGCGAGAGTCCGGAAGAGGGCACTGAAGCTTTCTTT.